The next 19 T cell receptor beta chains were all read from a single sample in a study of T cell responses to AZD1222 COVID-19 vaccine (dated by TCRdb to 2020 to 2022). Library preparation employed the immunoSEQ multiplex PCR assay. TCRdb provides this immuneACCESS table in a form limited to in-frame rearrangements. Some clones are lacking; in checked studies, under half of them reflect an unresolved V gene, and why the rest are absent is not known. The sample includes approximately 92,000 clones, with roughly 90% observed a single time. The ten top clones hold over 20% of the sample. In the paper's terms, the time point label means: baseline before first vaccination. The sample in question was peripheral blood, obtained on day 0 of AZD1222 vaccination. All receptors derive from an adult in good health.

The gene calls are TRBV27 and TRBJ2-2; TRBD2 matches at 9 bases. The CDR3 runs 13 residues. The trim removed 6 bases at V and 9 bases at J, leaving 5 bases unmatched. The germline CDR1 and CDR2 sequences are MNHEY and SMNVEV (reference sequence). As DNA, the CDR3 is TGTGCCAGCAGGACTAGCGGTGGCCGGGAGCTGTTTTTT. It codes for CASRTSGGRELFF.

The chain joins TRBV5-1 to TRBJ1-3; D is ambiguous. Germline CDR1 reads SGHRS; CDR2 reads YFSETQ. The CDR3 sequence is 16 residues long. V dropped 4 bases and J dropped 0 bases, with 14 bases sitting between them. This chain's CDR3 is CASSPSLGPSGNTIYF. The CDR3 coding sequence is TGCGCCAGCAGCCCTTCACTCGGACCCTCTGGAAACACCATATATTTT. The full variable domain, completed using reference TRBV5-1 and TRBJ1-3, is KAGVTQTPRYLIKTRGQQVTLSCSPISGHRSVSWYQQTPGQGLQFLFEYFSETQRNKGNFPGRFSGRQFSNSRSEMNVSTLELGDSALYLCASSPSLGPSGNTIYFGEGSWLTVV.

This clone has just one count. V and J are TRBV18 and TRBJ2-2; 8 nucleotides match TRBD2. The J segment lost 6 bases and the V segment lost 4 bases, leaving 19 bases of the junction unmatched. This CDR3 has 19 residues. Germline V CDR1 and CDR2: KGHSH, LQKENI. The CDR3 here is CASSRGLAIAAQPPGELFF. CDR3 in DNA: TGTGCCAGCTCACGTGGACTAGCTATAGCCGCGCAGCCCCCCGGGGAGCTGTTTTTT.

Here the CDR3 reads CSVAKPTDTQYF. In nucleotides, the CDR3 is TGCAGCGTTGCCAAGCCCACAGATACGCAGTATTTT. The rearrangement links TRBV29-1 to TRBJ2-3, with unresolved D. Trimming pared 4 bases from V and 2 bases from J, leaving 7 bases between. Germline CDR1 and CDR2: SQVTM and ANQGSEA. CDR3 size: 12 residues.

This chain connects TRBV6-2 or TRBV6-3 to TRBJ2-7; D is perhaps TRBD2 (6 bases). V was trimmed by 5 bases and J by 3 bases, leaving 20 bases between them. Germline V gene data show CDR1 as MNHEY and CDR2 as SVGEGT. The CDR3 contains 16 residues. The CDR3 protein is CASSPAGLLLGYEQYF. CDR3 sequence (DNA): TGTGCCAGCAGTCCGGCGGGACTTCTACTGGGCTACGAGCAGTACTTC.

The rearrangement uses TRBV6-4 and TRBJ1-4; 7 bases are shared with TRBD1. The CDR3 is made up of 14 amino acids. Per germline, CDR1 MRHNA and CDR2 SNTAGT. J was trimmed by 5 bases and V by 5 bases; bases with no gene match: 5. The CDR3 loop reads CASSPTGSNEKLFF. CDR3 coding DNA: TGTGCCAGCAGTCCGACAGGGTCCAATGAAAAACTGTTTTTT.

The V gene is TRBV18, the J gene TRBJ1-6; 9 nucleotides align to TRBD1. Germline assignment: CDR1 KGHSH and CDR2 LQKENI. This CDR3 spans 14 amino acids. Trimming at V came to 2 bases and at J to 8 bases, leaving 1 base not matched to a gene. Here the CDR3 DNA reads TGTGCCAGCTCACCAACAGGGGGCGATTCACCCCTCCACTTT. Protein product: CASSPTGGDSPLHF.

The genes are TRBV7-2 and TRBJ2-7, with TRBD2 matching over 9 bases. V shed 5 bases and J 4 bases; nucleotides not matched to a gene: 15. The germline CDR1 and CDR2 sequences are SGHTA and FQGNSA. There are 17 residues in the CDR3. CDR3 sequence: CASSPPGAGGAGYEQYF. CDR3 DNA sequence: TGTGCCAGCAGCCCCCCCGGTGCGGGGGGGGCGGGTTACGAGCAGTACTTC.

The rearrangement joins TRBV6-5 to TRBJ1-1; D is uncertain. With 6 bases removed from V and 3 bases from J, the gap between germline ends came to 11 bases. This CDR3 is built from 13 residues. Germline-derived CDR1 and CDR2 are MNHEY and SVGAGI. CDR3 sequence reads: CASRLAIDTEAFF. In nucleotides, the CDR3 is TGTGCCAGCAGACTAGCCATCGACACTGAAGCTTTCTTT.

This chain joins TRBV30 and TRBJ1-4, with D perhaps TRBD1 (5 bases). The CDR3 spans 13 residues. Trimming cost V 2 bases and J 2 bases, with 6 bases left between them. CDR1 is GTSNPN and CDR2 is SVGIG in the germline V gene (reference sequence). Written as DNA, the CDR3 is TGTGCCTGGAGTAAGGGGACTAATGAAAAACTGTTTTTT. It yields the protein CAWSKGTNEKLFF.

The gene calls are TRBV14 and TRBJ2-1; no clear D gene. Trimming removed 0 bases at V and 1 base at J, with 13 bases between. Germline V gene data show CDR1 as SGHDN and CDR2 as FVKESK. CDR3 size: 17 residues. The CDR3 here is CASSQDYDTLSYNEQFF. The CDR3 DNA reads as TGTGCCAGCAGCCAAGATTACGACACCCTTTCCTACAATGAGCAGTTCTTC.

The V and J genes are TRBV7-2 and TRBJ1-5; 7 bases line up with TRBD1. The CDR3 consists of 15 residues. The V segment lost 4 bases and the J segment 4 bases; nucleotides outside the gene matches: 7. Per the germline V gene, CDR1 is SGHTA and CDR2 is FQGNSA. DNA of the CDR3: TGTGCCAGCAGCTCAAGGGTGGGACAGAATCAGCCCCAGCATTTT. It translates to CASSSRVGQNQPQHF.

The chain joins TRBV14 to TRBJ1-4; unclear D gene. Germline assignment: CDR1 SGHDN and CDR2 FVKESK. The CDR3 length is 17 residues. Trimming stripped 3 bases from V and 0 bases from J, with 14 bases between. The CDR3 sequence is CASSHRVQTATNEKLFF. Here the CDR3 DNA reads TGTGCCAGCAGCCACCGGGTTCAGACCGCAACTAATGAAAAACTGTTTTTT.

The chain is built from TRBV10-3 and TRBJ2-2, with 7 bases identical to TRBD1. This CDR3 has 15 amino acids. V was clipped by 6 bases and J by 2 bases; unmatched bases: 6. The germline V gene encodes CDR1 ENHRY and CDR2 SYGVKD. The CDR3 protein is CAIRGRGLNTGELFF. The DNA of the CDR3 is TGTGCCATCAGGGGAAGGGGGCTCAACACCGGGGAGCTGTTTTTT.

The CDR3 DNA reads TGTGCCAGTAAACACTCCCAGAGGGAGACCCAGTACTTC. Translating it yields CASKHSQRETQYF. The chain recombines TRBV19 with TRBJ2-5; the D is unclear. In germline, CDR1 is LNHDA, CDR2 SQIVND (reference sequence). V lost 7 bases to trimming and J lost 5 bases, with 14 bases between them. There are 13 residues in the CDR3.

A single count supports this clone. The chain joins TRBV6-5 to TRBJ1-4; weak D call: TRBD1 (5 bases). CDR3 length: 14 residues. Trimming cost V 10 bases and J 4 bases, with 16 bases left between them. Germline lookup yields CDR1 MNHEY and CDR2 SVGAGI. CDR3 sequence reads: CATQGALGNEKLFF. DNA of the CDR3: TGTGCCACCCAGGGCGCCCTAGGTAATGAAAAACTGTTTTTT.

The V call is TRBV5-1, the J call TRBJ2-3; D gene uncertain. From germline, CDR1 is SGHRS and CDR2 YFSETQ. The CDR3 is made up of 13 amino acids. Trimming pared 2 bases from V and 1 base from J, leaving 5 bases between. Here the CDR3 reads CASSFKGTDTQYF. CDR3 nucleotide sequence: TGCGCCAGCAGCTTTAAAGGCACAGATACGCAGTATTTT.

CDR3 sequence reads: CASSLALRSSYGYTF. CDR3 in DNA: TGTGCCAGCAGCTTAGCCCTCCGCAGTAGCTATGGCTACACCTTC. The rearrangement uses TRBV11-2 and TRBJ1-2; D gene uncertain. The CDR3 covers 15 residues. Looked up from germline, CDR1 is SGHAT and CDR2 is FQNNGV. With 1 base removed from V and 4 bases from J, the gap between germline ends came to 13 bases.

The V call is TRBV18, the J call TRBJ1-5; D might be TRBD1 (5 bases). Germline values: CDR1 KGHSH, CDR2 LQKENI. Trimming pared 1 base from V and 0 bases from J, leaving 13 bases between. The CDR3 spans 17 residues. The DNA of the CDR3 is TGTGCCAGCTCACCACAGGACATCTCATCTAGCAATCAGCCCCAGCATTTT. Amino acid sequence: CASSPQDISSSNQPQHF.